This T cell receptor (beta chain) stems from a study of graft-versus-host responses after intestinal transplantation (dated by TCRdb to the early 2020s). In the study overall: Recipients received multivisceral, liver-intestinal, or isolated intestinal transplants. Anti-thymocyte globulin induction was given to all recipients, followed by maintenance tacrolimus and steroids for roughly 3 years. The cohort enrolled about two dozen intestinal transplant recipients including one retransplant, and 3 patients lacking pretransplant specimens were excluded. Donor T cell macrochimerism was defined as a peak of at least 4% donor T cells among recipient peripheral blood mononuclear cells. Alloreactive clones were identified by sequencing pre-transplant mixed lymphocyte reaction products and comparing them with unstimulated pre-transplant donor and recipient T cells. After intestinal transplantation, graft-versus-host and host-versus-graft alloreactive T cell clones in the graft, circulation and bone marrow were tracked using bulk TCR-beta CDR3 sequencing. Samples from a few later patients were sequenced in-house on an Illumina MiSeq with MiXCR processing rather than by the commercial service.

What the study reported, not specific to this receptor: In the allografts of patients with donor T cell macrochimerism, GvH to HvG T cell clonal ratios were high. Conclusions were limited by the relatively low number and heterogeneity of intestinal transplant patients. GvH clones were detected in recipient bone marrow, and some appeared earlier in ileal mucosa or blood, consistent with an intestinal mucosal origin. Early after transplant, peak levels of circulating GvH clones were found to be associated with declines in HvG clones.

Concerning this clone itself: There is no known antigen for this receptor. No much larger clonotype is one base removed from it; base qualities were not supplied.

Libraries were built with the immunoSEQ multiplex PCR assay. High-throughput TCR-beta CDR3 sequencing of genomic DNA from most patients was performed by Adaptive Biotechnologies. For the original study's pipeline: TCR sequencing data for some 19 patients were retrieved from Adaptive's ImmunoSEQ software; a few other patients were processed with MiXCR and VDJtools. CDR3 nucleotide sequences shared between donor and recipient were removed because their origin could not be assigned. To be classed as alloreactive, a clone needed at least 2-fold expansion over unstimulated cells and a minimum CFSE-low frequency of 0.002% (template counts) or 0.001% (read counts). Clones were considered mappable if detected in sequenced pre-transplant spleen, lymph node, or MLR CFSE-low populations of the donor or recipient. Cumulative frequency of alloreactive clones was calculated as a percentage of all sequences weighted by copy number. Held by TCRdb, this immuneACCESS table contains in-frame sequences only and omits some clones. Under half of the omission traces to an unresolved V gene where checked; the cause of the rest is unknown. That table supplies the V and J calls and clone size; D and trimming were determined from the DNA. This sample lists 15,000 to 20,000 clones; around 95% were detected once. The ten largest account for 0.65% to 1% of the sample.

In the first month after transplant, blood samples were collected up to 4 times, and after that at least monthly when available. From the cysteine through the phenylalanine, the CDR3 covers 16 amino acids. Only the CDR3 part of the read is kept: 48 bases, read in frame from the first base. The germline V gene (reference sequence) specifies GTSNPN as CDR1 and SVGIG as CDR2. At the junction V is shortened by 3 bases and J by 3 bases; bases outside the gene matches: 11. This TCR was sampled from a human patient who received an intestinal transplant, so some T cells may come from the graft donor. The sequenced sample was PBMCs, obtained 23 days after intestinal transplant. Recombination connected TRBV30 to TRBJ2-1; the central 7 bases match TRBD2. For the CDR3, the sequence is CAWRGGSPTNYNEQFF. The nucleotide sequence reads TGTGCCTGGAGGGGCGGGAGCCCTACCAACTACAATGAGCAGTTCTTC.